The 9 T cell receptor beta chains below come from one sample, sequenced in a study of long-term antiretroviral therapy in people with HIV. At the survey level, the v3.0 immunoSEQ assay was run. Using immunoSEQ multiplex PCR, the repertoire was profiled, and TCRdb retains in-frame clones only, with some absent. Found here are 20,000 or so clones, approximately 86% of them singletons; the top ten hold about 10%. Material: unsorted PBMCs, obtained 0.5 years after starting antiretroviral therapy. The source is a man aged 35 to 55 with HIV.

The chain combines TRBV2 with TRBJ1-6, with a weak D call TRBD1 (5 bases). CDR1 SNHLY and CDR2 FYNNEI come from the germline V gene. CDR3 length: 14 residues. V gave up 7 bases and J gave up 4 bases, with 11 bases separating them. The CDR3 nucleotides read TGTGCCAGCATTCTAAGACAGTATAATTCACCCCTCCACTTT. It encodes CASILRQYNSPLHF.

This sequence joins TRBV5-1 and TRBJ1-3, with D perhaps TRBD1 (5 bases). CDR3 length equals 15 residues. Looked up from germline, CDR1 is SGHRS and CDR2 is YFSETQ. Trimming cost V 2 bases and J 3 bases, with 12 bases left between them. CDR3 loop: CASSLEGISGNTIYF. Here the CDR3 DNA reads TGCGCCAGCAGCTTAGAGGGGATCAGTGGAAACACCATATATTTT.

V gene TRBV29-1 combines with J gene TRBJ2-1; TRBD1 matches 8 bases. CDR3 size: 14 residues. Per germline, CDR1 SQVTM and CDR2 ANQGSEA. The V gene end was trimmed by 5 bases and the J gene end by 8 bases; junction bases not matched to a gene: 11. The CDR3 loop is CSVPGTGNWDEQFF. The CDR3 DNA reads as TGCAGCGTTCCCGGGACAGGAAATTGGGATGAGCAGTTCTTC.

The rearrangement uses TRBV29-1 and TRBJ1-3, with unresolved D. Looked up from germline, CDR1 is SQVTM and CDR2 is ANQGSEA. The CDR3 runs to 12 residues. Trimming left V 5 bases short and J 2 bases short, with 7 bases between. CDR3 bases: TGCAGCGTTTTTGGGACTGGAAACACCATATATTTT. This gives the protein CSVFGTGNTIYF.

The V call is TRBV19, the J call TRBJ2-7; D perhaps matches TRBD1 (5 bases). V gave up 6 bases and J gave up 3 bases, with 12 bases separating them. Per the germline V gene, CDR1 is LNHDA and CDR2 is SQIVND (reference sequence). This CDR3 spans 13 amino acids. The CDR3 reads CASSPLDNYEQYF. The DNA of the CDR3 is TGTGCCAGTAGCCCCCTGGACAACTACGAGCAGTACTTC.

The CDR3 nucleotides read TGTGCCATCAGTGAGTCGGGGGGGTTCCAAGAGACCCAGTACTTC. It specifies CAISESGGFQETQYF. The chain has TRBV10-3 and TRBJ2-5, with TRBD2 matching 7 bases. The V and J ends lost 0 bases and 1 base, in that order; junction bases with no gene match: 2. Germline values: CDR1 ENHRY, CDR2 SYGVKD. The CDR3 spans 15 residues.

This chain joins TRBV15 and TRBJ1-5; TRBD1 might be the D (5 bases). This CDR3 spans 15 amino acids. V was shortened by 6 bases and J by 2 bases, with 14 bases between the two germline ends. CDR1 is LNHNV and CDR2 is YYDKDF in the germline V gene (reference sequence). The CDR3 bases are TGTGCCACCAGGGACGGGGCCTCGGGCAATCAGCCCCAGCATTTT. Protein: CATRDGASGNQPQHF.

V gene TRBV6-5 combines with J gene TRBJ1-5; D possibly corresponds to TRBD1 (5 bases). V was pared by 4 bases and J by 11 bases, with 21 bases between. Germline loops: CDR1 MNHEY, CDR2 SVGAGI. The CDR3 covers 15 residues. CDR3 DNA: TGTGCCAGCAGTTTACACCCGGGACCGGCCTCGACCCAGCATTTT. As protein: CASSLHPGPASTQHF.

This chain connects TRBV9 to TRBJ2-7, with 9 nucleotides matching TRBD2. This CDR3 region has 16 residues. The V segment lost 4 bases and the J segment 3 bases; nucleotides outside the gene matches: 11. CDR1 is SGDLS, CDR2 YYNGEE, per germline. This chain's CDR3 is CASSPRSSGDIYEQYF. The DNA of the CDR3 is TGTGCCAGCAGCCCCCGTTCTAGCGGGGATATCTACGAGCAGTACTTC.